This T cell receptor (beta chain) appears in the sequencing data of a study of blood T cell repertoires in COVID-19. Study-wide background: The United States, Italy and Spain were the sources of the acute and convalescent COVID-19 samples.

V lost 5 bases, J lost 2 bases, and 10 bases stayed unmatched. This CDR3 spans 17 amino acids. CDR1 is SEHNR and CDR2 is FQNEAQ in the germline V gene (reference sequence). TCRdb keeps only in-frame clones here, not all; method: immunoSEQ multiplex PCR. The sample has 200,000 to 250,000 clones, roughly 80% seen once. This sequence originates from a woman aged 70-85 years with COVID-19, enrolled during active disease. The sample comprised peripheral blood. The genes are TRBV7-9 and TRBJ2-4, with 9 bases matching TRBD1. The chain's CDR3 is CASSITGGVGTKNIQYF. CDR3 nucleotides: TGTGCCAGCAGCATTACAGGGGGCGTTGGAACCAAAAACATTCAGTACTTC.